This T cell receptor beta chain was recovered during a study of cytomegalovirus exposure and HLA in healthy donors. Turning to the study itself: Most donors, roughly 77% of a few hundred genotyped, fell in the Caucasian-associated ancestry cluster.

PCR primers comprised 60 Vbeta and 13 Jbeta primers. Sequencing used immunoSEQ multiplex PCR; TCRdb keeps in-frame clones, though not all of them. The sample lists some 120,000 clones; 60% to 70% were seen once. This TCR derives from a middle-aged woman in good health and CMV-seropositive. Sequenced input: PBMCs.

As DNA, the CDR3 is TGTGCCAGCACCGGGACAGGGGGGCGGAACACTGAAGCTTTCTTT. Protein sequence: CASTGTGGRNTEAFF. The chain employs TRBV6-5 and TRBJ1-1, with 11 bases identical to TRBD1. V lost 7 bases and J lost 1; bases outside the gene matches: 5. This CDR3 comprises 15 residues. The germline gives CDR1 MNHEY, CDR2 SVGAGI.